Detailed here is one T cell receptor beta chain. The PCR had 60 Vbeta and 13 Jbeta primers. This table comes from immunoSEQ multiplex PCR, and its TCRdb copy is limited to in-frame clones, with some not included. The sample holds hundreds of thousands of clones, roughly four fifths seen once. These data originate in a study of cytomegalovirus exposure and HLA in healthy donors. CDR1 is MNHNS and CDR2 is SASEGT in the germline V gene. V trimming: 7 bases; J trimming: 4 bases; junction bases outside the gene matches: 10. This CDR3 is 15 amino acids long. The TCR originated in a middle-aged woman in good health and CMV-seronegative. Sequencing used PBMCs. This chain links TRBV6-1 with TRBJ1-2; 9 bases match TRBD1. As DNA, the CDR3 is TGTGCCAGCACCGTAGGACAGGGGATTACCTATGGCTACACCTTC. It encodes CASTVGQGITYGYTF.